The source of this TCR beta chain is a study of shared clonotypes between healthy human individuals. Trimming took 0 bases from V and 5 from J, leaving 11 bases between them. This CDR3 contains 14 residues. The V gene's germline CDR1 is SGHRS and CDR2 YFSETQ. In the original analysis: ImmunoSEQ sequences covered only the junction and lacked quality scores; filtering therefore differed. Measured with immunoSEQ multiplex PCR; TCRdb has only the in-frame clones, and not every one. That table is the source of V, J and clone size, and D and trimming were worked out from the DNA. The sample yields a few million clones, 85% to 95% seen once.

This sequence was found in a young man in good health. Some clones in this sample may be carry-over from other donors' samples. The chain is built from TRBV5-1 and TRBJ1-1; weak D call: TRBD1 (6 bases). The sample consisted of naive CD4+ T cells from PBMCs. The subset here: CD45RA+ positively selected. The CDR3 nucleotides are TGCGCCAGCAGCTTGGGTTACAGGGAGACTGAAGCTTTCTTT. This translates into CASSLGYRETEAFF.